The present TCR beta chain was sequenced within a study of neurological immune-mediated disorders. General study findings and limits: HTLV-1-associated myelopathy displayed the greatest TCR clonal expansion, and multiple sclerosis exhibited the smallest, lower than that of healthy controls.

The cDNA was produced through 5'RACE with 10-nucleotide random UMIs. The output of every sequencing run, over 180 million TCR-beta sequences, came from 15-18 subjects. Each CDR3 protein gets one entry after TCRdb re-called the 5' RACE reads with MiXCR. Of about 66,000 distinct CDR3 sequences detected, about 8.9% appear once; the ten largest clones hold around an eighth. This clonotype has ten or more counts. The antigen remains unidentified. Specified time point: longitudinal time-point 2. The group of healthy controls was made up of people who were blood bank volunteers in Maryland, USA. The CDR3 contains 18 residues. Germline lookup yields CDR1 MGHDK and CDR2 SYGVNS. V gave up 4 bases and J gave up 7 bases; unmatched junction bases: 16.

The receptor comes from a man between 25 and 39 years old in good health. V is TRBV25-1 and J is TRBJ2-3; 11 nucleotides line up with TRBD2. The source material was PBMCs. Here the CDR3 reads CASSAERGGTSGLYTQYF. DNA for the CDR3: TGTGCCAGCAGTGCAGAACGGGGCGGGACTAGCGGCTTGTATACGCAGTATTTT.